The clone carrying this T cell receptor beta chain was observed many times. Its antigen is undetermined. The data derive from a study of CD8+CD57+ T cells in acquired aplastic anemia. Study as a whole: Sorted CD4+ and CD8+ cells gave a mean 3.2 ug DNA, range about 0.19 to 27.4 ug.

Selection for sequencing was limited to patients who had shown CD8+CD57+ cell expansion by flow cytometry. Each patient gave a blood sample that was collected before any therapy had been received. Overall study findings and caveats: Patients and controls shared 25 to 30 CD8+ CDR3 sequences.

CDR3 length: 15 residues. V was clipped by 0 bases and J by 4 bases; unmatched bases: 3. Germline V gene data show CDR1 as SGHNT and CDR2 as YYREEE (reference sequence). The use of genomic DNA as template underpinned the TCR beta VDJ and CDR3 profiling. MiXCR was run by TCRdb on the reads, yielding one entry per CDR3 protein. The repertoire holds more than 150,000 distinct CDR3 sequences, about 44% seen once, with roughly 13% in the top ten. This receptor was identified in a human donor with aplastic anemia. V is TRBV5-4 and J is TRBJ2-2, with TRBD1 matching over 7 bases. Source material: sorted CD4+, CD8+, or CD8+CD57+ T cells (not recorded which) from PBMCs. The CDR3 coding sequence is TGTGCCAGCAGCTTGGTTGACAGGGTCACCGGGGAGCTGTTTTTT. The encoded protein is CASSLVDRVTGELFF.